These 26 T cell receptor beta chains came from one sample sequenced in a study of shared clonotypes between healthy human individuals. Method: immunoSEQ multiplex PCR; TCRdb's copy keeps in-frame clones and lacks some. This table has roughly 500,000 clones, roughly 77% appearing once. Sequencing was carried out using PBMCs. Receptor source: a woman in her thirties or forties in good health. Some clones in this sample may be carry-over from other donors' samples.

The chain uses TRBV5-4 and TRBJ2-1, with a possible D match to TRBD1 (5 bases). The CDR3 extends over 14 amino acids. V was shortened by 7 bases and J by 2 bases, with 13 bases between the two germline ends. Germline CDR1 SGHNT, CDR2 YYREEE (reference sequence). The CDR3 DNA reads as TGTGCCAGCCTCCGAGACAGAACCTACAATGAGCAGTTCTTC. Translating it yields CASLRDRTYNEQFF. Supplemented by reference TRBV5-4 and TRBJ2-1, the full variable domain reads ETGVTQSPTHLIKTRGQQVTLRCSSQSGHNTVSWYQQALGQGPQFIFQYYREEENGRGNFPPRFSGLQFPNYSSELNVNALELDDSALYLCASLRDRTYNEQFFGPGTRLTVL.

The chain joins TRBV6-5 to TRBJ2-2, with D unclear. V was shortened by 3 bases and J by 6 bases, with 11 bases between the two germline ends. Germline CDR1 MNHEY, CDR2 SVGAGI. The CDR3 sequence is 14 residues long. The CDR3 DNA follows: TGTGCCAGCAGTTATGGCTCGGTCCCCGGGGAGCTGTTTTTT. Its protein product is CASSYGSVPGELFF.

V and J are TRBV11-3 and TRBJ2-3; 8 nucleotides match TRBD2. This CDR3 is 15 amino acids long. Trimming removed 5 bases from V and 8 bases from J; junction bases left unmatched: 12. Germline CDR1 reads SGHNT; CDR2 reads YENEEA. CDR3 coding DNA: TGTGCCAGCAGCCTTAGCGGGGACCCAAAGAGTACGCAGTATTTT. Translated: CASSLSGDPKSTQYF.

The gene calls are TRBV13 and TRBJ2-3; D gene unclear. There are 13 residues in the CDR3. Deletions cut 3 bases from V and 6 bases from J, with 10 bases between. Per the germline V gene, CDR1 is PRHDT and CDR2 is FYEKMQ (reference sequence). The CDR3 protein is CASSLRSRDTQYF. In DNA, the CDR3 is TGTGCCAGCAGCTTGCGCTCCCGGGATACGCAGTATTTT.

This clone was found a few times. The V call is TRBV7-7, the J call TRBJ2-3, with 12 bases matching TRBD2. CDR1 is SSHAT and CDR2 is FNYEAQ in the germline V gene (reference sequence). This CDR3 is built from 16 residues. J was trimmed by 5 bases and V by 1 base; bases with no gene match: 4. The CDR3 reads CASSLGVGLAGDTQYF. The CDR3 DNA is TGTGCCAGCAGCTTAGGGGTGGGACTAGCGGGAGATACGCAGTATTTT.

The gene calls are TRBV25-1 and TRBJ2-7; 8 nucleotides align to TRBD2. This CDR3 is 14 amino acids long. The ends lost 1 base at V and 4 bases at J; junction bases unmatched: 3. Germline V gene sequence: CDR1 MGHDK, CDR2 SYGVNS. The chain's CDR3 is CASSELGLGYEQYF. CDR3 DNA: TGTGCCAGCAGTGAATTGGGACTAGGATACGAGCAGTACTTC.

The chain carries TRBV28 and TRBJ1-2; TRBD1 aligns across 7 bases. Trimming removed 6 bases from V and 4 bases from J; junction bases left unmatched: 8. Germline V gene sequence: CDR1 MDHEN, CDR2 SYDVKM. CDR3 length: 14 residues. In nucleotides, the CDR3 is TGTGCCAGCAGCCCCGGACAGGACCCCTATGGCTACACCTTC. It translates to CASSPGQDPYGYTF.

In its sample, this clone was seen a few times. This chain connects TRBV7-9 to TRBJ2-4; 8 bases are a match to TRBD1. Germline CDR1 reads SEHNR; CDR2 reads FQNEAQ (reference sequence). The CDR3 contains 15 residues. V lost 5 bases and J lost 0; bases outside the gene matches: 3. CDR3 sequence reads: CASSHTGGAKNIQYF. The CDR3 DNA reads TGTGCCAGCAGCCACACAGGGGGAGCCAAAAACATTCAGTACTTC.

The genes are TRBV5-1 and TRBJ2-7, with D perhaps matching TRBD1 (6 bases). The V end was cut by 7 bases, the J end by 4 bases, with 21 bases between. The V gene's germline CDR1 is SGHRS and CDR2 YFSETQ. The CDR3 is made up of 15 amino acids. CDR3 protein: CASSGVGAREYEQYF. Here the CDR3 DNA reads TGCGCCAGCTCCGGGGTGGGGGCTCGGGAATACGAGCAGTACTTC.

This chain uses TRBV4-2 with TRBJ2-1, with a possible D match to TRBD1 (5 bases). The ends were cut back, 0 bases at V and 10 bases at J, with 10 bases in the middle. The CDR3 totals 13 residues. The germline V gene has CDR1 LGHNA and CDR2 YNFKEQ. The CDR3 bases are TGTGCCAGCAGCCAAGACAGGGTTGGGGAGCAGTTCTTC. Translating it yields CASSQDRVGEQFF.

The chain employs TRBV28 and TRBJ1-3; unclear D gene. Germline lookup yields CDR1 MDHEN and CDR2 SYDVKM. This CDR3 spans 16 amino acids. Trimming removed 3 bases at V and 0 bases at J, with 12 bases between. CDR3 sequence: CASSLYFPPSGNTIYF. CDR3 in DNA: TGTGCCAGCAGTTTGTACTTCCCGCCCTCTGGAAACACCATATATTTT.

A single count supports this clone. CDR3 amino acids: CAWNWGEEGGYTF. The CDR3 DNA sequence: TGTGCCTGGAATTGGGGGGAGGAAGGCGGCTACACCTTC. This chain connects TRBV30 to TRBJ1-2, with D possibly being TRBD1 (5 bases). Per germline, CDR1 GTSNPN and CDR2 SVGIG (reference sequence). V dropped 4 bases and J dropped 8 bases, with 17 bases sitting between them. This CDR3 comprises 13 residues.

The rearrangement uses TRBV5-4 and TRBJ2-2; 7 nucleotides align to TRBD2. The V gene's germline CDR1 is SGHNT and CDR2 YYREEE (reference sequence). With V trimmed by 4 bases and J by 7 bases, 10 bases remained unmatched. CDR3 length: 15 residues. CDR3 loop: CASSPWSGNGGELFF. The CDR3 DNA reads TGTGCCAGCAGCCCTTGGAGCGGGAATGGCGGGGAGCTGTTTTTT.

The genes are TRBV5-1 and TRBJ2-7, with D maybe TRBD2 (5 bases). CDR3 length equals 13 residues. Germline-derived CDR1 and CDR2 are SGHRS and YFSETQ. V was cut by 4 bases and J by 2 bases, with 10 bases left in between. CDR3 protein: CASSPERAYEQYF. The CDR3 DNA sequence: TGCGCCAGCAGCCCGGAGAGGGCCTACGAGCAGTACTTC.

The chain has TRBV27 and TRBJ2-5, with TRBD1 identical over 7 bases. The CDR3 has 16 residues. V was pared by 5 bases and J by 1 base, with 10 bases of the junction left unmatched. Germline CDR1 MNHEY, CDR2 SMNVEV (reference sequence). Written as DNA, the CDR3 is TGTGCCAGCAGTCCCCGTGGGAACAGGGGCCAAGAGACCCAGTACTTC. Protein: CASSPRGNRGQETQYF.

The rearrangement joins TRBV29-1 to TRBJ2-2; D is ambiguous. This CDR3 contains 13 residues. V lost 4 bases and J lost 1, with 7 bases in between. Germline values: CDR1 SQVTM, CDR2 ANQGSEA. In nucleotides, the CDR3 is TGCAGCGTTGTTGAGAGGAACACCGGGGAGCTGTTTTTT. Translation: CSVVERNTGELFF.

This clone was seen a single time. J is TRBJ2-7 and V is TRBV11-2, with a tentative D call TRBD2 (6 bases). V lost 5 bases, J lost 0 bases, and 11 bases lay in between. This CDR3 contains 14 residues. Per the germline V gene, CDR1 is SGHAT and CDR2 is FQNNGV. The chain's CDR3 is CASSPGDASYEQYF. Written as DNA, the CDR3 is TGTGCCAGCAGCCCGGGGGACGCCTCCTACGAGCAGTACTTC.

The V call is TRBV5-1, the J call TRBJ2-3; 12 positions agree with TRBD2. This CDR3 is built from 17 residues. The J segment lost 4 bases and the V segment lost 0 bases, leaving 6 bases of the junction unmatched. Germline values: CDR1 SGHRS, CDR2 YFSETQ. DNA of the CDR3: TGCGCCAGCAGCTTGGGACTAGCGGGAGTTTTTGCAGATACGCAGTATTTT. Encoded protein: CASSLGLAGVFADTQYF.

The V call is TRBV19, the J call TRBJ2-7, with 10 positions matching TRBD2. The germline V gene has CDR1 LNHDA and CDR2 SQIVND (reference sequence). J gave up 3 bases and V 3 bases, and 8 bases lay outside the gene matches. This CDR3 is 16 amino acids long. The CDR3 sequence: CASSMGVAGGNYEQYF. The CDR3 DNA is TGTGCCAGTAGTATGGGGGTAGCGGGAGGCAACTACGAGCAGTACTTC.

The V gene is TRBV9, the J gene TRBJ2-5; tentatively, D is TRBD2 (6 bases). The CDR3 runs 14 residues. V shed 6 bases and J shed 3 bases, with 15 bases lying between them. Germline V gene data show CDR1 as SGDLS and CDR2 as YYNGEE. The CDR3 DNA is TGTGCCAGCATCGAGGGGCGGGGTAAAGAGACCCAGTACTTC. This encodes CASIEGRGKETQYF.

The chain couples TRBV6-1 to TRBJ2-2; no definite D call. This CDR3 has 14 amino acids. Germline CDR1 reads MNHNS; CDR2 reads SASEGT. V was clipped by 8 bases and J by 0 bases, with 10 bases between them. Written as DNA, the CDR3 is TGTGCCAGCTGGGGAAAGCCGAACACCGGGGAGCTGTTTTTT. This gives the protein CASWGKPNTGELFF.

The chain recombines TRBV15 with TRBJ2-5, with 9 bases that match TRBD1. Germline CDR1 and CDR2: LNHNV and YYDKDF (reference sequence). V was clipped by 3 bases and J by 5 bases; unmatched bases: 4. The CDR3 is 14 amino acids. The CDR3 nucleotides are TGTGCCACCAGCAGCCGGACAGGGGTCGAGACCCAGTACTTC. Its translation is CATSSRTGVETQYF.

The chain joins TRBV29-1 to TRBJ2-5; 10 nucleotides match TRBD1. CDR3 size: 13 residues. V gave up 3 bases and J gave up 3 bases; unmatched junction bases: 1. Germline CDR1 is SQVTM and CDR2 is ANQGSEA. The CDR3 DNA sequence: TGCAGCGTTGATGGGACAGGGGAAGAGACCCAGTACTTC. Its protein product is CSVDGTGEETQYF.

This sequence joins TRBV28 and TRBJ2-7; 8 positions match TRBD2. Germline V gives CDR1 MDHEN, CDR2 SYDVKM. There are 17 residues in the CDR3. V lost 5 bases and J lost 2; bases outside the gene matches: 14. Here the CDR3 reads CASSVRTSWISAYEQYF. The CDR3 nucleotides are TGTGCCAGCAGTGTAAGGACTAGCTGGATTTCGGCCTACGAGCAGTACTTC.

To note about this clone: This sample also contains other DNA sequences that code for the same CDR3. The chain has TRBV7-3 and TRBJ2-5, with 8 bases aligning to TRBD1. Germline CDR1 is SGHTA and CDR2 is FQGTGA. V lost 4 bases, J lost 1 base, and 5 bases stayed unmatched. The CDR3 contains 15 residues. The CDR3 is CASSSTGTGQETQYF. CDR3 nucleotide sequence: TGTGCCAGCAGCTCTACCGGGACAGGCCAAGAGACCCAGTACTTC. The full variable domain, its missing parts supplied by reference TRBV7-3 and TRBJ2-5, is GAGVSQTPSNKVTEKGKYVELRCDPISGHTALYWYRQSLGQGPEFLIYFQGTGAADDSGLPNDRFFAVRPEGSVSTLKIQRTERGDSAVYLCASSSTGTGQETQYFGPGTRLLVL.

The rearrangement uses TRBV29-1 and TRBJ2-7, with 13 bases fitting TRBD2. Germline assignment: CDR1 SQVTM and CDR2 ANQGSEA. Losses at the gene ends were 0 bases for V and 4 bases for J; bases not matched to a gene: 9. The CDR3 runs to 17 residues. CDR3 protein: CSVEDHVGLAGVYEQYF. As DNA, the CDR3 is TGCAGCGTTGAAGATCACGTAGGACTAGCGGGAGTTTACGAGCAGTACTTC.